A selection of T cell receptor beta chains follows, all from one sample in a study of cytomegalovirus exposure and HLA in healthy donors. The repertoire was sequenced with immunoSEQ multiplex PCR; TCRdb's copy has only in-frame clones and lacks some. Of about 110,000 clones in the sample, under 80% were seen once. The specimen was PBMCs. These receptors all stem from a woman aged 40 to 50 in good health and CMV-seropositive. Each CDR3 is given with its conserved first and last residue. The D gene is left open where the match is weak. A row's size may be missing; if present it is once, few, many or a size class.

V	J	size	D	CDR3	DNA
TRBV23-1	TRBJ2-5	NA	TRBD2	CASSSPGTSGTQETQYF	TGCGCCAGCAGTTCCCCGGGGACTAGCGGAACCCAAGAGACCCAGTACTTC
TRBV6-5	TRBJ2-1	NA	TRBD2	CASSLASGNYNEQFF	TGTGCCAGCAGCCTCGCTAGCGGGAACTACAATGAGCAGTTCTTC
TRBV4-2	TRBJ2-3	NA	NA	CASSQDMGPTDTQYF	TGTGCCAGCAGCCAAGATATGGGCCCCACAGATACGCAGTATTTT
TRBV28	TRBJ1-3	NA	NA	CASSLEAGNTIYF	TGTGCCAGCAGTTTAGAGGCTGGAAACACCATATATTTT
TRBV5-4	TRBJ1-2	NA	NA	CASSYRVRGGYGYTF	TGTGCCAGCAGCTACCGGGTCCGAGGGGGCTATGGCTACACCTTC
TRBV28	TRBJ1-5	NA	NA	CASSFTSGYSNQPQHF	TGTGCCAGCAGTTTCACCTCAGGGTATAGCAATCAGCCCCAGCATTTT
TRBV29-1	TRBJ1-2	few	NA	CSVRTVYGYTF	TGCAGCGTCCGGACAGTCTATGGCTACACCTTC
TRBV5-1	TRBJ2-2	NA	TRBD2	CASSPGLAPTGELFF	TGCGCCAGCAGCCCCGGACTAGCCCCCACCGGGGAGCTGTTTTTT
TRBV28	TRBJ2-2	NA	TRBD2	CASRPRLAGTGELFF	TGTGCCAGCAGACCTAGACTAGCGGGCACCGGGGAGCTGTTTTTT
TRBV29-1	TRBJ2-3	few	NA	CSVWRTDTQYF	TGCAGCGTCTGGCGCACAGATACGCAGTATTTT
TRBV9	TRBJ1-3	NA	NA	CASSPRSPAVNTIYF	TGTGCCAGCAGCCCCCGTAGCCCGGCGGTAAACACCATATATTTT
TRBV5-1	TRBJ2-3	NA	NA	CASSFNRLSTDTQYF	TGCGCCAGCAGCTTTAACAGGTTAAGCACAGATACGCAGTATTTT
TRBV5-1	TRBJ1-1	NA	TRBD1	CASSPRRTGETEAFF	TGCGCCAGCAGCCCCAGGCGGACAGGGGAAACTGAAGCTTTCTTT
TRBV4-1	TRBJ2-1	NA	TRBD1	CASRERDRDYNEQFF	TGCGCCAGCCGGGAACGGGACAGGGACTACAATGAGCAGTTCTTC
TRBV6-5	TRBJ2-1	few	TRBD2	CASSTRTSVVNEQFF	TGTGCCAGCAGTACGAGGACTAGCGTGGTCAATGAGCAGTTCTTC
TRBV4-3	TRBJ2-7	NA	TRBD1	CASSQDISGGAFLSYEQYF	TGCGCCAGCAGCCAAGATATCTCAGGGGGCGCCTTCCTCTCCTACGAGCAGTACTTC
TRBV9	TRBJ1-2	NA	NA	CASSVGGRGDPYYGYTF	TGTGCCAGCAGCGTAGGTGGCAGGGGCGACCCTTACTATGGCTACACCTTC
TRBV10-3	TRBJ2-1	few	TRBD1	CAISEPGQGFYNEQFF	TGTGCCATCAGTGAGCCGGGACAGGGGTTCTACAATGAGCAGTTCTTC
TRBV4-1	TRBJ2-7	NA	TRBD1	CASSRPTGDEQYF	TGCGCCAGCAGCCGCCCGACAGGGGACGAGCAGTACTTC
TRBV5-6	TRBJ2-4	NA	NA	CASPPGGKHIQYF	TGTGCCAGCCCCCCCGGCGGGAAACACATTCAGTACTTC
TRBV9	TRBJ2-1	NA	TRBD2	CASSVDIAGTYNEQFF	TGTGCCAGCAGCGTAGACATAGCGGGAACCTACAATGAGCAGTTCTTC
TRBV6-1	TRBJ2-2	NA	NA	CASSPLPGSGELFF	TGTGCCAGCAGTCCCCTTCCGGGGTCCGGGGAGCTGTTTTTT
TRBV6-4	TRBJ1-2	NA	TRBD1	CASSDSYRGARDYGYTF	TGTGCCAGCAGTGACTCTTACAGGGGGGCCAGGGACTATGGCTACACCTTC
TRBV2	TRBJ1-2	NA	TRBD1	CASRGQGLDGYTF	TGTGCCAGCAGGGGACAGGGGTTGGATGGCTACACCTTC
TRBV10-3	TRBJ2-5	NA	TRBD1	CAIGDRGPKETQYF	TGTGCCATAGGGGACAGGGGGCCAAAAGAGACCCAGTACTTC
TRBV28	TRBJ2-7	NA	NA	CASRAGLSYEQYF	TGTGCCAGCAGGGCGGGACTTTCCTACGAGCAGTACTTC
TRBV6-5	TRBJ1-1	NA	TRBD1	CASRIRQGQTEAFF	TGTGCCAGCAGGATAAGACAGGGCCAAACTGAAGCTTTCTTT